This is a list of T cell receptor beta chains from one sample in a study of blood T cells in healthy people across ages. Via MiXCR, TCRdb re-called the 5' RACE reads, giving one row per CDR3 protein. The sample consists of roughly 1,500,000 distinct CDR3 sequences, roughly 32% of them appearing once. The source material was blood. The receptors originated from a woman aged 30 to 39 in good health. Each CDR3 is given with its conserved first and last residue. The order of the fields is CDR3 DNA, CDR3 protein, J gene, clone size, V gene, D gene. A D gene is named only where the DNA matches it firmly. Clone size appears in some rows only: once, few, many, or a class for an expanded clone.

TGTGCCAGCAGTGAATGGGACAGGGGAAATTCACCCCTCCACTTT	CASSEWDRGNSPLHF	TRBJ1-6	.	TRBV6-1	TRBD1
TGTGCCAGCAGCCGGGCTTCGGGGCGGGAGGCCCCTGGCACCCAGTACTTC	CASSRASGREAPGTQYF	TRBJ2-5	few	TRBV5-5	TRBD2
TGTGCCAGCAGCCATAACGGTGAAGCTTTCTTT	CASSHNGEAFF	TRBJ1-1	few	TRBV7-9	.
TGTGCCAGCAGCTTAGAGGGCAGAATTAGCAATCAGCCCCAGCATTTT	CASSLEGRISNQPQHF	TRBJ1-5	.	TRBV7-2	.
TGCGCCAGCAGCTTGGAGGGACGGCTTACTGAAGCTTTCTTT	CASSLEGRLTEAFF	TRBJ1-1	few	TRBV5-1	.
TGTGCCAGCAGTGAATACGCAGGGGGCGGCTATGGCTACACCTTC	CASSEYAGGGYGYTF	TRBJ1-2	few	TRBV2	TRBD1
TGTGCCAGCAGCCCGAGACTGCAGTCCGGGGAGCAGTTCTTC	CASSPRLQSGEQFF	TRBJ2-1	few	TRBV7-6	.
TGTGCCAGCAGTCCCCTTGGACCGATCCTTGACTATGGCTACACCTTC	CASSPLGPILDYGYTF	TRBJ1-2	few	TRBV12-3/TRBV12-4	.
TGCGCCAGCAGCACTAGTCCGGAGACCCAGTACTTC	CASSTSPETQYF	TRBJ2-5	.	TRBV4-1	.
TGCGCCAGCAGCCAATTCGCTCGCCTTCGAGAGACCCAGTACTTC	CASSQFARLRETQYF	TRBJ2-5	.	TRBV4-1	.
TGTGCCAGCAGTGAAAGAGGCTACACCTTC	CASSERGYTF	TRBJ1-2	few	TRBV25-1	.
TGCAGTGCTGGAAGTACCAGCGGGGAAGATACGCAGTATTTT	CSAGSTSGEDTQYF	TRBJ2-3	many	TRBV20-1	TRBD2
TGCAGTGCTAGTATACCCGGGACGAAGAATGAAAAACTGTTTTTT	CSASIPGTKNEKLFF	TRBJ1-4	.	TRBV20-1	.
TGTGCCAGCAGTGTTAGCGGGGGGGCCCTCGGGGAGCTGTTTTTT	CASSVSGGALGELFF	TRBJ2-2	.	TRBV6-5	TRBD2
TGCAGTGCTAGTGCGGGGGGCTATGGCTACACCTTC	CSASAGGYGYTF	TRBJ1-2	.	TRBV20-1	.
TGTGCCAGCAGCCGGGGACTAGCGGGAGGGCCCGGCGAGACCCAGTACTTC	CASSRGLAGGPGETQYF	TRBJ2-5	few	TRBV7-2	TRBD2
TGTGCCAGCAGTCCCAGACAGGGCAAACCCGGGGCCAACGTCCTGACTTTC	CASSPRQGKPGANVLTF	TRBJ2-6	few	TRBV12-3/TRBV12-4	TRBD1
TGCAGCGTTGAAGACACCGCTAGGGGCTACGAGCAGTACTTC	CSVEDTARGYEQYF	TRBJ2-7	many	TRBV29-1	.
TGTGCCAGCATCCACAGGGTTGCAGAGACCCAGTACTTC	CASIHRVAETQYF	TRBJ2-5	.	TRBV7-6	.
TGTGCCAGCAGCTTACGCGACAGAACTGAAGCTTTCTTT	CASSLRDRTEAFF	TRBJ1-1	.	TRBV7-9	.
TGCAGTGCTAGAGACCGAACCCCGGGGGCAGCTTCACCCCTCCACTTT	CSARDRTPGAASPLHF	TRBJ1-6	.	TRBV20-1	.
TGTGCCAGCAGTTTTCGGGAGTACAACAATGAGCAGTTCTTC	CASSFREYNNEQFF	TRBJ2-1	.	TRBV28	.
TGTGCCAGCAACCTGGAGGCGGGAAACACTGAAGCTTTCTTT	CASNLEAGNTEAFF	TRBJ1-1	.	TRBV28	.
TGTGCCACCAGCAGAGATGGCGACTCTCAGCCCCAGCATTTT	CATSRDGDSQPQHF	TRBJ1-5	few	TRBV15	.
TGTGCCACCAGCAGAGATAACAGGGGGTTTTTCGCCAAAAACATTCAGTACTTC	CATSRDNRGFFAKNIQYF	TRBJ2-4	few	TRBV15	TRBD1
TGCAGTGCTCCATCACTTGAGGACAAGGCGACGCAGTATTTT	CSAPSLEDKATQYF	TRBJ2-3	few	TRBV20-1	.
TGTGCCAGCCGCCCGACCCGAGCAAATGAAAAACTGTTTTTT	CASRPTRANEKLFF	TRBJ1-4	few	TRBV12-3/TRBV12-4	.
TGTGCCAGCAGCTTATCTTGGGGTTTGGATTCACCCCTCCACTTT	CASSLSWGLDSPLHF	TRBJ1-6	few	TRBV7-2	.
TGCAGCGTTGGACTTGCCGAGAACACCGGGGAGCTGTTTTTT	CSVGLAENTGELFF	TRBJ2-2	few	TRBV29-1	.
TGCAGTGCTAGAAAACTAGGTAGTATCACCGGGGAGCTGTTTTTT	CSARKLGSITGELFF	TRBJ2-2	few	TRBV20-1	.
TGTGCCAGCACCAAGGACAGCTACACAGATACGCAGTATTTT	CASTKDSYTDTQYF	TRBJ2-3	.	TRBV7-9	.
TGCGCCAGCAGTGAGTCCAGCGGGGGTCCCACAGATACGCAGTATTTT	CASSESSGGPTDTQYF	TRBJ2-3	.	TRBV10-2	TRBD2
TGCAGTGCTAGGGACTTGACTAGCGGGAAGGATACGCAGTATTTT	CSARDLTSGKDTQYF	TRBJ2-3	.	TRBV20-1	TRBD2
TGTGCCAGCAGCCCCCAGAAGGGGACCCCCTACGAGCAGTACTTC	CASSPQKGTPYEQYF	TRBJ2-7	few	TRBV9	.
TGTGCCACTACACCCGGAAGCGGGGGAACGGGAGAGGCCCAGTACTTC	CATTPGSGGTGEAQYF	TRBJ2-5	few	TRBV12-3/TRBV12-4	TRBD2
TGTGCCAGCAGCCCCTCCGGGACAGCCTATGGCTACACCTTC	CASSPSGTAYGYTF	TRBJ1-2	.	TRBV7-3	TRBD1
TGTGCCAGCATTCCCGGGGGGGAGAACACTGAAGCTTTCTTT	CASIPGGENTEAFF	TRBJ1-1	.	TRBV2	.
TGCGCCAGCAGCTTGTGGACAGGAGACTATGGCTACACCTTC	CASSLWTGDYGYTF	TRBJ1-2	.	TRBV5-1	TRBD1
TGCGCCAGCAGTGTTCGGGGCAACGAGCAGTACTTC	CASSVRGNEQYF	TRBJ2-7	.	TRBV10-2	.
TGCGCCAGCAACCCAAACGGGGGAGGGTACAATGAGCAGTTCTTC	CASNPNGGGYNEQFF	TRBJ2-1	many	TRBV5-1	TRBD2